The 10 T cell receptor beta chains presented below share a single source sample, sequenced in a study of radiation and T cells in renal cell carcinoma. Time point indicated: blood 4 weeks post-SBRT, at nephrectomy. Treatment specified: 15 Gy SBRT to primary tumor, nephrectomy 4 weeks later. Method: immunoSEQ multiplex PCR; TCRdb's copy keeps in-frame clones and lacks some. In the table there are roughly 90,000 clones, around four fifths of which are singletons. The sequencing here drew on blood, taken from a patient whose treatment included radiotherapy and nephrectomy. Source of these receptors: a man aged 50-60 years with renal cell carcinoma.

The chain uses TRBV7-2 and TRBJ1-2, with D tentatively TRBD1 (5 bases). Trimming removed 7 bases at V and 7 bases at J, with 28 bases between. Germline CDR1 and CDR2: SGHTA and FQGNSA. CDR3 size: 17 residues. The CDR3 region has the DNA TGTGCCAGCACTCGGAGACGGAGCCAGACTGGGGGGAGTGGCTACACCTTC. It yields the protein CASTRRRSQTGGSGYTF.

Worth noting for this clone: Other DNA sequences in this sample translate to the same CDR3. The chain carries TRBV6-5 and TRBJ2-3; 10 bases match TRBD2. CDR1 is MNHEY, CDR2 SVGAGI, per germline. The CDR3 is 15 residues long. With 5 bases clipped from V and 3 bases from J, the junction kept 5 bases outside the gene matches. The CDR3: CASSRLAGATDTQYF. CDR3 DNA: TGTGCCAGCAGTCGCCTAGCGGGGGCTACAGATACGCAGTATTTT.

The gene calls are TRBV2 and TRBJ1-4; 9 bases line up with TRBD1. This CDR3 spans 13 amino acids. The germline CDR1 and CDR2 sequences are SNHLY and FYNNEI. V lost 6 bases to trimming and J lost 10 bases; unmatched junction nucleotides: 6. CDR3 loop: CASSAMDRGKLFF. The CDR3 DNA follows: TGTGCCAGCAGCGCTATGGACAGGGGAAAACTGTTTTTT.

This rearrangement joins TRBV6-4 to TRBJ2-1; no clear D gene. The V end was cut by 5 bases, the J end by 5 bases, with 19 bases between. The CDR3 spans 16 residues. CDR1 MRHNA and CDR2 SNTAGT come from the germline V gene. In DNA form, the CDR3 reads TGTGCCAGCAGTTCCCCCCCTAGTCGGATGGACAATGAGCAGTTCTTC. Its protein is CASSSPPSRMDNEQFF.

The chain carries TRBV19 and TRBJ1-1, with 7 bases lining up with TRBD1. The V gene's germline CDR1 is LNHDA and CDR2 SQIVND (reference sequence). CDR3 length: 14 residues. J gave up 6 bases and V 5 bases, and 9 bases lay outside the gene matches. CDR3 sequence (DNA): TGTGCCAGTAGTTTCCGGACAGGCCTTGCTGAAGCTTTCTTT. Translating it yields CASSFRTGLAEAFF. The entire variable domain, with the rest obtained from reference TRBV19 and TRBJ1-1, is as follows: DGGITQSPKYLFRKEGQNVTLSCEQNLNHDAMYWYRQDPGQGLRLIYYSQIVNDFQKGDIAEGYSVSREKKESFPLTVTSAQKNPTAFYLCASSFRTGLAEAFFGQGTRLTVV.

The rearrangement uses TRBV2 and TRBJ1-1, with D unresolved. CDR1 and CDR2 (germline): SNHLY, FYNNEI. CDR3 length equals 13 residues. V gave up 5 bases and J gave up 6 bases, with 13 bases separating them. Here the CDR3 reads CASSPYNGPEAFF. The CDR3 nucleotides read TGTGCCAGCAGTCCTTACAATGGGCCTGAAGCTTTCTTT.

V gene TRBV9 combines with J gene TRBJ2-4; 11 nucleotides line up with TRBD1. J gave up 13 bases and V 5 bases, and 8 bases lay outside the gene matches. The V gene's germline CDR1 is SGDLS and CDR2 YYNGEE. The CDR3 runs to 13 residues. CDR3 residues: CASSQGQGAHQYF. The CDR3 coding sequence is TGTGCCAGCAGTCAAGGACAGGGGGCGCACCAGTACTTC.

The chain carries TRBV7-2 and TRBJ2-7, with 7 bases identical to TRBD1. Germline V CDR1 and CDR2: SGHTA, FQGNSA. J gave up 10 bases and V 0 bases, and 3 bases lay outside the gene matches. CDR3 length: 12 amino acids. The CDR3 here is CASSLAGQSQYF. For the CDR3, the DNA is TGTGCCAGCAGCTTAGCGGGACAGTCCCAGTACTTC.

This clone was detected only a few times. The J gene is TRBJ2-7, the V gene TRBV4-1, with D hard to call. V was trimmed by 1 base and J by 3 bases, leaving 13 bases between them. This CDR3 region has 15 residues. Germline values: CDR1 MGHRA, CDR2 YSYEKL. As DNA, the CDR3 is TGCGCCAGCAGCCAAGCTGACCCCGGGCTCTACGAGCAGTACTTC. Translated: CASSQADPGLYEQYF.

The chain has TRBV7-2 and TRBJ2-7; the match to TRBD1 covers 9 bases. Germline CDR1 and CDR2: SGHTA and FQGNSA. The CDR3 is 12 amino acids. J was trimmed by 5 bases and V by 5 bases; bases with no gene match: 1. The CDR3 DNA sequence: TGTGCCAGCAGCAGACAGGGGGACGAGCAGTACTTC. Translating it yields CASSRQGDEQYF. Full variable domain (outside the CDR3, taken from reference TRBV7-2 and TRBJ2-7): GAGVSQSPSNKVTEKGKDVELRCDPISGHTALYWYRQSLGQGLEFLIYFQGNSAPDKSGLPSDRFSAERTGGSVSTLTIQRTQQEDSAVYLCASSRQGDEQYFGPGTRLTVT.